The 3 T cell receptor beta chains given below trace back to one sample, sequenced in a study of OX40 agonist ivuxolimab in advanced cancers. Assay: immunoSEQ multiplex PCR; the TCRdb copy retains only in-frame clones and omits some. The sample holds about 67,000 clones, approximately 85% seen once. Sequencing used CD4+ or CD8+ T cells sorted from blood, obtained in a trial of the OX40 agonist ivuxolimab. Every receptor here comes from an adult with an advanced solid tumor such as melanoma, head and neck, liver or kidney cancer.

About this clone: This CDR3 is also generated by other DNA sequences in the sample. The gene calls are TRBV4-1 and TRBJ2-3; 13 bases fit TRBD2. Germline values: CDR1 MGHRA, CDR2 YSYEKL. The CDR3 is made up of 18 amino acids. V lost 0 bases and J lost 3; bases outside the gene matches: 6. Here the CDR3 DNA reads TGCGCCAGCAGCCAAGATCCAAGGACTAGCGGGGGTACAGATACGCAGTATTTT. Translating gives CASSQDPRTSGGTDTQYF.

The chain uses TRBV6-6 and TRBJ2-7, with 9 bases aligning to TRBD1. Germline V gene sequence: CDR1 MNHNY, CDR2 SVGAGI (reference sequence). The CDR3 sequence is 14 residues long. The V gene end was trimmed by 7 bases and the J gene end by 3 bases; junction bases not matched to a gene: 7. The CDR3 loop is CASIWTGELYEQYF. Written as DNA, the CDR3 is TGTGCCAGCATTTGGACAGGGGAACTCTACGAGCAGTACTTC.

DNA of the CDR3: TGTGCCAGCACTACCCCATCCGGGGGGTCCACCTGCCACTTT. It encodes CASTTPSGGSTCHF. This chain links TRBV28 with TRBJ1-6; a possible D gene is TRBD1 (5 bases). The CDR3 covers 14 residues. In germline, CDR1 is MDHEN, CDR2 SYDVKM. The germline V and J ends were trimmed by 7 bases and 18 bases, with 25 bases remaining between them.